This T cell receptor beta chain was sequenced during a study of blood T cells in healthy people across ages. Whole-study results and caveats: It was held that diversity estimates obtained from one million T cells represented underestimates. When set beside aged donors, long-lived donors presented more naive CD4+ cells and higher diversity.

A second PCR of roughly 7 to 11 cycles used a sample-barcoded 5' primer and a J-beta primer mix. MiXCR, run by TCRdb on the 5' RACE reads, gives a single entry per CDR3 protein. The repertoire holds 1.2 million to 1.5 million distinct CDR3 sequences, with about 40% as singletons. This CDR3 is 16 amino acids long. V lost 0 bases to trimming and J lost 10 bases, with 20 bases between them. Germline V gene data show CDR1 as SGHRS and CDR2 as YFSETQ. This clonotype showed up just a few times. Its antigen is still unknown. This TCR derives from a woman between 18 and 30 years old in good health. V usage is TRBV5-1 and J usage is TRBJ2-1; weak D call: TRBD2 (6 bases). The sequencing input was blood. The CDR3 nucleotides are TGCGCCAGCAGCTTGGCCGGGACTCCCGACGGTAAGGAGCAGTTCTTC. It specifies CASSLAGTPDGKEQFF.